A selection of T cell receptor beta chains follows, all from one sample in a study of blood T cell repertoires in COVID-19. Assay: immunoSEQ multiplex PCR; the TCRdb copy retains only in-frame clones and omits some. The sample contains 440,000 or so clones, around 91% of which appear only once. The sample comprised peripheral blood. These receptors were taken from a woman aged 40 to 55 with COVID-19, enrolled during active disease. CDR3s include the opening cysteine and the closing phenylalanine or tryptophan. A D gene is named only where the DNA matches it firmly. Not every row has a clone size; where given, it reads once, few, many or a size class.

size,V,J,D,CDR3,DNA
.,TRBV27,TRBJ1-4,.,CASKGATNEKLFF,TGTGCCAGCAAGGGAGCAACTAATGAAAAACTGTTTTTT
.,TRBV29-1,TRBJ2-3,.,CSVGSEVGTQYF,TGCAGCGTTGGATCGGAGGTGGGTACGCAGTATTTT
.,TRBV14,TRBJ2-5,TRBD2,CASSVGLAGVETQYF,TGTGCCAGCAGCGTTGGACTAGCGGGAGTGGAGACCCAGTACTTC
.,TRBV19,TRBJ1-1,.,CASSGGTAKDGTEAFF,TGTGCCAGTAGTGGGGGGACGGCGAAGGACGGCACTGAAGCTTTCTTT
.,TRBV6-6,TRBJ1-5,TRBD1,CASSFQGAQPQHF,TGTGCCAGCAGTTTTCAGGGGGCTCAGCCCCAGCATTTT
.,TRBV27,TRBJ1-1,TRBD1,CASRTGGSNTEAFF,TGTGCCAGCAGGACAGGGGGTTCAAACACTGAAGCTTTCTTT
.,TRBV6-5,TRBJ2-1,.,CASSTLGAHEQFF,TGTGCCAGCAGTACCTTGGGAGCTCATGAGCAGTTCTTC
.,TRBV7-2,TRBJ2-7,TRBD2,CASSPHSSGRYEQYF,TGTGCCAGCAGCCCCCACAGTAGCGGGAGGTACGAGCAGTACTTC
.,TRBV6-5,TRBJ1-1,.,CASSYSRLNTEAFF,TGTGCCAGCAGTTACTCGAGGCTAAACACTGAAGCTTTCTTT
.,TRBV7-9,TRBJ2-1,TRBD2,CASSLGLAGDNEQFF,TGTGCCAGCAGCTTAGGACTAGCGGGGGACAATGAGCAGTTCTTC
once,TRBV25-1,TRBJ2-2,TRBD2,CASSDLRGGGRVGELFF,TGTGCCAGCAGTGATCTGAGAGGGGGCGGGAGGGTCGGGGAGCTGTTTTTT
.,TRBV10-3,TRBJ2-6,.,CAISGSSGANVLTF,TGTGCCATCAGTGGGAGCTCTGGGGCCAACGTCCTGACTTTC
.,TRBV5-4,TRBJ2-7,.,CASSLRGSIYEQYF,TGTGCCAGCAGCTTAAGGGGGAGCATTTACGAGCAGTACTTC
.,TRBV28,TRBJ1-4,.,CASSLGGATNEKLFF,TGTGCCAGCAGTTTGGGGGGGGCAACTAATGAAAAACTGTTTTTT
few,TRBV11-2,TRBJ2-2,.,CASSLAQRGELFF,TGTGCCAGCAGCTTAGCCCAGCGCGGGGAGCTGTTTTTT
.,TRBV12-3/TRBV12-4,TRBJ2-4,.,CASSFPVSIQYF,TGTGCCAGCAGTTTCCCAGTCAGCATTCAGTACTTC
.,TRBV7-2,TRBJ1-2,.,CASKNQGPGVGGYTF,TGTGCCAGCAAAAATCAAGGTCCGGGGGTTGGTGGCTACACCTTC
.,TRBV6-5,TRBJ2-2,TRBD2,CASRVGLAGAGELFF,TGTGCCAGCAGGGTGGGACTAGCGGGAGCCGGGGAGCTGTTTTTT
.,TRBV28,TRBJ1-3,.,CASSFPGVSGNTIYF,TGTGCCAGCAGTTTTCCGGGGGTCTCTGGAAACACCATATATTTT
.,TRBV13,TRBJ2-1,TRBD1,CASSSGQGFNEQFF,TGTGCCAGCAGCTCCGGACAGGGGTTCAATGAGCAGTTCTTC
.,TRBV9,TRBJ2-3,TRBD2,CASSASGRSTDTQYF,TGTGCCAGCAGTGCTAGCGGGAGGAGCACAGATACGCAGTATTTT
.,TRBV5-1,TRBJ1-2,TRBD1,CASSSTGTEGLYGYTF,TGCGCCAGCAGCTCCACCGGGACAGAAGGACTCTATGGCTACACCTTC
.,TRBV19,TRBJ1-4,.,CASSILTSREGEKLFF,TGTGCCAGTAGTATCTTGACGTCGAGGGAGGGGGAAAAACTGTTTTTT
.,TRBV28,TRBJ1-5,TRBD1,CASSFLAGQADFNQPQHF,TGTGCCAGCAGTTTTCTAGCCGGACAGGCAGACTTCAATCAGCCCCAGCATTTT
few,TRBV7-2,TRBJ1-2,.,CASSRSMRVYGYTF,TGTGCCAGCAGCCGGTCAATGCGGGTCTATGGCTACACCTTC
.,TRBV5-1,TRBJ1-1,TRBD1,CASSGTGTANTEAFF,TGCGCCAGCAGCGGCACCGGGACAGCGAACACTGAAGCTTTCTTT
.,TRBV7-9,TRBJ1-2,.,CASSLGTRGYTF,TGTGCCAGCAGCCTAGGTACAAGAGGCTACACCTTC
few,TRBV28,TRBJ1-5,.,CASTQDSYSNQPQHF,TGTGCCAGCACCCAGGACAGTTATAGCAATCAGCCCCAGCATTTT
.,TRBV7-7,TRBJ2-2,.,CASSQGGWNTGELFF,TGTGCTAGCAGCCAGGGGGGTTGGAACACCGGGGAGCTGTTTTTT
.,TRBV29-1,TRBJ2-5,.,CSIRGRGETQYF,TGCAGCATCAGGGGCAGAGGGGAGACCCAGTACTTC
once,TRBV27,TRBJ2-1,TRBD2,CASSLYDGTKMFF,TGTGCCAGCAGTTTATACGACGGGACTAAGATGTTCTTC
.,TRBV28,TRBJ1-1,.,CASSLTGPLNTEAFF,TGTGCCAGCAGTCTTACAGGGCCCCTAAACACTGAAGCTTTCTTT
.,TRBV5-1,TRBJ1-6,.,CASSTVGNSPLHF,TGCGCCAGCAGCACCGTCGGGAATTCACCCCTCCACTTT
.,TRBV7-8,TRBJ2-5,TRBD2,CASSTRPGGARETQYF,TGTGCCAGCAGCACGCGTCCGGGGGGGGCGAGGGAGACCCAGTACTTC
.,TRBV7-8,TRBJ1-6,.,CASSPVREYSSPLHF,TGTGCCAGCAGTCCAGTGAGGGAATACTCATCACCCCTCCACTTT
.,TRBV5-1,TRBJ1-5,.,CASSPYGEGPNQPQHF,TGCGCCAGCAGCCCTTATGGGGAGGGTCCCAATCAGCCCCAGCATTTT
.,TRBV7-2,TRBJ1-5,.,CASSLVAGANQPQHF,TGTGCCAGCAGTTTAGTCGCAGGGGCTAATCAGCCCCAGCATTTT
.,TRBV6-6,TRBJ2-5,.,CASSYVRGWTQYF,TGTGCCAGCAGTTACGTTAGGGGTTGGACCCAGTACTTC
few,TRBV7-9,TRBJ1-2,.,CASSLTTGHGYTF,TGTGCCAGCAGCTTAACCACAGGGCATGGCTACACCTTC
.,TRBV28,TRBJ1-2,.,CASSFAGAGRGYTF,TGTGCCAGCAGTTTCGCGGGGGCAGGCCGGGGCTACACCTTC
once,TRBV27,TRBJ1-1,.,CASRVLDGGTEAFF,TGTGCCAGCAGGGTATTGGACGGGGGCACTGAAGCTTTCTTT
.,TRBV27,TRBJ1-6,TRBD1,CASSFRGIKGSPLHF,TGTGCCAGCAGTTTCAGGGGGATAAAAGGATCACCCCTCCACTTT
.,TRBV11-3,TRBJ1-1,TRBD1,CASSLGQGAAFF,TGTGCCAGCAGCTTAGGACAGGGAGCAGCTTTCTTT
.,TRBV7-2,TRBJ2-2,TRBD1,CASSYFGTGAGELFF,TGTGCCAGCAGTTATTTCGGGACAGGGGCCGGGGAGCTGTTTTTT